This note documents a single TCR beta chain sequence. CDR1 is KGHSH, CDR2 LQKENI, per germline. CDR3 size: 17 residues. Trimming pared 3 bases from V and 4 bases from J, leaving 19 bases between. This entry is derived from a study of patients and donors after allogeneic stem cell transplantation. TCRdb analysed the RT-PCR reads with MiXCR anew, one entry per CDR3 protein. The sample holds about a million distinct CDR3 sequences, roughly 18% seen once. The TCR was taken from a human donor who was either an allogeneic HSCT recipient or a stem cell or donor lymphocyte infusion donor (not recorded which). It is not recorded whose cells these are; they may come from a transplant donor. This sequence joins TRBV18 and TRBJ1-3; possibly TRBD1 for D (6 bases). Sequencing was done on a sample of blood, either unsorted or a sorted T cell fraction (not recorded which). In DNA form, the CDR3 reads TGTGCCAGCTCACCTGATCAACAGGGACGATCAGGAAACACCATATATTTT. The encoded protein is CASSPDQQGRSGNTIYF.